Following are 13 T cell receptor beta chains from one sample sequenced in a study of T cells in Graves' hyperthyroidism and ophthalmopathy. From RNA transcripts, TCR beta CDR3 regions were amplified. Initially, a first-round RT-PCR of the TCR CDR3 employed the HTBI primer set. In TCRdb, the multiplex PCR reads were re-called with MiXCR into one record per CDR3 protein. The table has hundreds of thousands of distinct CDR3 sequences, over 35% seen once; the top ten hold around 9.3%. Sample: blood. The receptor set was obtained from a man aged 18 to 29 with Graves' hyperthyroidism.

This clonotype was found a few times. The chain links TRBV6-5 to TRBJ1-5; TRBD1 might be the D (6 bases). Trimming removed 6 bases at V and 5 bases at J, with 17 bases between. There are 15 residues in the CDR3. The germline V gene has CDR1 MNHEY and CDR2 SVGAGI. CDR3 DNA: TGTGCCAGCAGCCGAACAGGGTACGGTGATCAGCCCCAGCATTTT. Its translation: CASSRTGYGDQPQHF.

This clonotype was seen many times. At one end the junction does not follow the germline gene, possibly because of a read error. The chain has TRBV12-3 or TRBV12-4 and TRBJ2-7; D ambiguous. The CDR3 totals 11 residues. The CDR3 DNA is TGTGCCAGTAGTTACAGAGACGAGCAGTACTTC. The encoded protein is CASSYRDEQYF.

The chain's CDR3 is CASSLGLAGNEQQYF. In nucleotides, the CDR3 is TGTGCCAGCAGCTTAGGTCTTGCGGGAAATGAGCAGCAGTACTTC. The rearrangement joins TRBV7-9 to TRBJ2-7; tentatively, D is TRBD2 (6 bases). Germline V lookup: CDR1 SEHNR, CDR2 FQNEAQ (reference sequence). Trimming shortened V by 1 base and J by 8 bases, and 18 bases separated the two germline ends. The CDR3 is made up of 15 amino acids.

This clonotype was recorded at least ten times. In nucleotides, the CDR3 is TGCAGCGTTGATTTGGCAGGGGGCTATGGCTACACCTTC. It translates to CSVDLAGGYGYTF. This chain joins TRBV29-1 and TRBJ1-2; 7 bases are a match to TRBD1. The germline CDR1 and CDR2 sequences are SQVTM and ANQGSEA. The CDR3 contains 13 residues. With 3 bases clipped from V and 4 bases from J, the junction kept 5 bases outside the gene matches.

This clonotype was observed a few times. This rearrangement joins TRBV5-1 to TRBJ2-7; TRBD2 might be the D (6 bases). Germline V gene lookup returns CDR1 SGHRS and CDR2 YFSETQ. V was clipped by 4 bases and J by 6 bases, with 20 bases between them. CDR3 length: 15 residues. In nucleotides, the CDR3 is TGCGCCAGCAGCCCTGGTGGAGGGATAGATGTCGAGCAGTACTTC. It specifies CASSPGGGIDVEQYF.

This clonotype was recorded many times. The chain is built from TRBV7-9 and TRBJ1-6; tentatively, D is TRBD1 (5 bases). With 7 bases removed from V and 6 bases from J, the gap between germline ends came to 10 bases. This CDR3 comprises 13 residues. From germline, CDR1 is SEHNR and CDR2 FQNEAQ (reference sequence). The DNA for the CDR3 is TGTGCCAGCACCGGGACGGCTAATTCACCCCTCCACTTT. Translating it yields CASTGTANSPLHF. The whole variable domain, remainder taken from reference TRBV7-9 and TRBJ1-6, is DTGVSQNPRHKITKRGQNVTFRCDPISEHNRLYWYRQTLGQGPEFLTYFQNEAQLEKSRLLSDRFSAERPKGSFSTLEIQRTEQGDSAMYLCASTGTANSPLHFGNGTRLTVT.

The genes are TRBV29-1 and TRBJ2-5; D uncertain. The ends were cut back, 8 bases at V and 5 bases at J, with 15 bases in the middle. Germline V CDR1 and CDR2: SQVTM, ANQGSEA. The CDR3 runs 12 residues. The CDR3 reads CSSPRSGETQYF. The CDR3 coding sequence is TGCAGCTCACCCCGTTCCGGCGAGACCCAGTACTTC. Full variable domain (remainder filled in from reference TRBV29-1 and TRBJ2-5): SAVISQKPSRDICQRGTSLTIQCQVDSQVTMMFWYRQQPGQSLTLIATANQGSEATYESGFVIDKFPISRPNLTFSTLTVSNMSPEDSSIYLCSSPRSGETQYFGPGTRLLVL.

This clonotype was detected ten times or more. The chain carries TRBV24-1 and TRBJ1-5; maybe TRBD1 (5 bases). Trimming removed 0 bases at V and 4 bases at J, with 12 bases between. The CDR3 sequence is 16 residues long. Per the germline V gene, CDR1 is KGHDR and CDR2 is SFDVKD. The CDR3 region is CATSDLRRGTNQPQHF. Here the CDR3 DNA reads TGTGCCACCAGTGATTTGAGGCGGGGGACTAATCAGCCCCAGCATTTT.

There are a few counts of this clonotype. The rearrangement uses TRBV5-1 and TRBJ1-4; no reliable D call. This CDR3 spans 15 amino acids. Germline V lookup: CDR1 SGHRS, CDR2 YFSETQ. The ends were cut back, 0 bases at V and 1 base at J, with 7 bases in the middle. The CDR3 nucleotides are TGCGCCAGCAGCTTGGACGTGGGAACTAATGAAAAACTGTTTTTT. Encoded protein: CASSLDVGTNEKLFF.

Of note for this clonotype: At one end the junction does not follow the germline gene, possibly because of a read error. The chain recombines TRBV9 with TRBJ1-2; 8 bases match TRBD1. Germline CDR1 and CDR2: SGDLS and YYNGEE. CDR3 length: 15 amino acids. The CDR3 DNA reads TGCGCCAGCAGCCAAGACGGCCAGGGGGCGTTGGGCTTCACCTTC. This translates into CASSQDGQGALGFTF.

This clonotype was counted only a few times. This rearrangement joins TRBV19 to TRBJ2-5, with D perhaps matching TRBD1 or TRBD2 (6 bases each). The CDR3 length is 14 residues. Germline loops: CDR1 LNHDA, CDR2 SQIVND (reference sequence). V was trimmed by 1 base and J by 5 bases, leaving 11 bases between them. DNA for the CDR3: TGTGCCAGTAGTATAGTTGGAGGGGGTGAGACCCAGTACTTC. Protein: CASSIVGGGETQYF.

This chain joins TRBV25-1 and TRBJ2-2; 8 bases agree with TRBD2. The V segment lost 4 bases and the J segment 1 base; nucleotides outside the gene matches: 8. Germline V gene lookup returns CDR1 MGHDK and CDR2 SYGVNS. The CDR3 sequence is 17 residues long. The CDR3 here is CASSARRAGENTGELFF. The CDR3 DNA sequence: TGTGCCAGCAGTGCTCGAAGAGCGGGAGAGAACACCGGGGAGCTGTTTTTT. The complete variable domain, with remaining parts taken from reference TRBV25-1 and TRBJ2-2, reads EADIYQTPRYLVIGTGKKITLECSQTMGHDKMYWYQQDPGMELHLIHYSYGVNSTEKGDLSSESTVSRIRTEHFPLTLESARPSHTSQYLCASSARRAGENTGELFFGEGSRLTVL.

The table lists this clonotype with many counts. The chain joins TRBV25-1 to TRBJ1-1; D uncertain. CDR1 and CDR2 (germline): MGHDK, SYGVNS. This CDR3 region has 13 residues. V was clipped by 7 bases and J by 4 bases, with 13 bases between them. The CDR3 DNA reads TGTGCCAGCACCGGAGACATACCCACTGAAGCTTTCTTT. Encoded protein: CASTGDIPTEAFF. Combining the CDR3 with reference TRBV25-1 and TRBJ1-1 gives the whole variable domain EADIYQTPRYLVIGTGKKITLECSQTMGHDKMYWYQQDPGMELHLIHYSYGVNSTEKGDLSSESTVSRIRTEHFPLTLESARPSHTSQYLCASTGDIPTEAFFGQGTRLTVV.